Each of the 30 T cell receptor beta chains below was sequenced from the same sample in a study of identical twins. One entry per CDR3 protein results from TCRdb running MiXCR on the 5' RACE reads. The sample yields roughly 490,000 distinct CDR3 sequences, roughly an eighth seen once. These sequences were also reported in another study, on yellow fever vaccine responses in identical twins.

Sequencing was carried out using CD4+ T cells sorted from blood. The source of these receptors is a woman aged 18-29 years in good health.

In this sample, this clonotype turned up a few times. A junction end diverges from the germline sequence, so it may reflect a read error. J is TRBJ1-2 and V is TRBV7-7; D gene unclear. The CDR3 loop spans 15 amino acids. The germline gives CDR1 SSHAT, CDR2 FNYEAQ (reference sequence). DNA of the CDR3: TGTGCTAGCAGCTTATCCCCGTACGGGGACTATGGCTACACCTTC. Protein product: CASSLSPYGDYGYTF.

Remarks on this clonotype: A much larger clone lies one base from this, so it may be a read error. This sequence joins TRBV11-1 and TRBJ2-2, with TRBD1 identical over 8 bases. CDR3 size: 15 residues. CDR1 and CDR2 (germline): SGHAT, FQDESV (reference sequence). V lost 6 bases and J lost 3; bases outside the gene matches: 6. The CDR3 DNA sequence: TGTGCCAGCAGAACGCAGGGGGCCGACACCGGGGAGCTGTTTTTT. Encoded protein: CASRTQGADTGELFF.

This clonotype has at least ten counts. This rearrangement joins TRBV5-1 to TRBJ2-7; TRBD1 matches at 8 bases. Germline CDR1 SGHRS, CDR2 YFSETQ. There are 14 residues in the CDR3. V was pared by 2 bases and J by 2 bases, with 3 bases of the junction left unmatched. The CDR3 reads CASSFQGAAYEQYF. The CDR3 DNA follows: TGCGCCAGCAGCTTCCAGGGGGCAGCCTACGAGCAGTACTTC.

There are many counts of this clonotype. The V call is TRBV29-1, the J call TRBJ1-6, with D unresolved. V was clipped by 7 bases and J by 3 bases, with 16 bases between them. Germline lookup yields CDR1 SQVTM and CDR2 ANQGSEA. This CDR3 contains 15 residues. CDR3 residues: CSAKAGSNYNSPLHF. CDR3 coding DNA: TGCAGCGCCAAGGCCGGGTCCAACTATAATTCACCCCTCCACTTT.

This clonotype was seen ten or more times. This chain connects TRBV7-2 to TRBJ2-3, with TRBD2 identical over 9 bases. The CDR3 spans 17 residues. Germline V gene lookup returns CDR1 SGHTA and CDR2 FQGNSA. J was trimmed by 4 bases and V by 2 bases; bases with no gene match: 10. Here the CDR3 reads CASSLMPLAGVSDTQYF. CDR3 in DNA: TGTGCCAGCAGCTTAATGCCGTTAGCGGGAGTCTCAGATACGCAGTATTTT.

The chain employs TRBV4-3 and TRBJ2-1; 13 nucleotides align to TRBD2. CDR3 length: 16 amino acids. In germline, CDR1 is LGHNA, CDR2 YSLEER. J was trimmed by 4 bases and V by 1 base; bases with no gene match: 1. CDR3 sequence: CASSQVTSGRYNEQFF. In DNA form, the CDR3 reads TGCGCCAGCAGCCAAGTGACTAGCGGGAGGTACAATGAGCAGTTCTTC.

This rearrangement joins TRBV18 to TRBJ1-4; D call uncertain. The germline CDR1 and CDR2 sequences are KGHSH and LQKENI. The CDR3 runs 15 residues. Deletions cut 0 bases from V and 5 bases from J, with 10 bases between. CDR3: CASSPPGLLNEKLFF. In nucleotides, the CDR3 is TGTGCCAGCTCACCACCGGGCCTGCTAAATGAAAAACTGTTTTTT. Variable domain in full (rest from reference TRBV18 and TRBJ1-4): NAGVMQNPRHLVRRRGQEARLRCSPMKGHSHVYWYRQLPEEGLKFMVYLQKENIIDESGMPKERFSAEFPKEGPSILRIQQVVRGDSAAYFCASSPPGLLNEKLFFGSGTQLSVL.

The V call is TRBV28, the J call TRBJ1-3; 9 bases fit TRBD1. V lost 6 bases, J lost 4 bases, and 7 bases stayed unmatched. Germline CDR1 and CDR2: MDHEN and SYDVKM. This CDR3 has 15 amino acids. The CDR3 loop is CASSRAGTGGNTIYF. The DNA of the CDR3 is TGTGCCAGCAGCAGAGCCGGGACAGGGGGAAACACCATATATTTT. The full variable domain, rest sourced from reference TRBV28 and TRBJ1-3, is DVKVTQSSRYLVKRTGEKVFLECVQDMDHENMFWYRQDPGLGLRLIYFSYDVKMKEKGDIPEGYSVSREKKERFSLILESASTNQTSMYLCASSRAGTGGNTIYFGEGSWLTVV.

This clonotype was observed a handful of times. This rearrangement joins TRBV6-2 or TRBV6-3 to TRBJ1-6, with 8 bases lining up with TRBD1. Trimming took 6 bases from V and 8 from J; bases not matched to a gene: 15. Germline CDR1 and CDR2: MNHEY and SVGEGT. This CDR3 comprises 17 residues. DNA of the CDR3: TGTGCCAGCAGAGCGGACAGGGCCGGTCAATTCCATTCACCCCTCCACTTT. This translates into CASRADRAGQFHSPLHF.

J is TRBJ2-7 and V is TRBV27, with D maybe TRBD2 (7 bases). CDR1 and CDR2 from the germline V gene are MNHEY and SMNVEV (reference sequence). CDR3 size: 15 residues. V shed 2 bases and J shed 4 bases, with 15 bases lying between them. The CDR3 DNA follows: TGTGCCAGCAGTTTAATGGGGAGGGGGGGTTACGAGCAGTACTTC. Translating gives CASSLMGRGGYEQYF.

Regarding this clonotype: A much larger clone differs by one base, so this may be a read error. This is likely a read error, given that the CDR3 carries no conserved phenylalanine or tryptophan at its end. The chain joins TRBV12-3 or TRBV12-4 to TRBJ2-1; maybe TRBD1 (6 bases). This CDR3 comprises 14 residues. Trimming pared 1 base from V and 4 bases from J, leaving 8 bases between. The CDR3 region has the DNA TGTGCCAGCAGTTTAGGGACAGCTTACAATGAGCAGTTCTTA. This codes for CASSLGTAYNEQFL.

On this clonotype: One end of the junction fails to match germline, which may point to a read error. The chain combines TRBV7-2 with TRBJ1-3; weak D call: TRBD1 (5 bases). CDR1 and CDR2 (germline): SGHTA, FQGNSA. CDR3 length equals 14 residues. CDR3 DNA sequence: TGTGCCAGCAGCTTAGTTACAGAGGGGAACACCATGTATTTT. Its protein is CASSLVTEGNTMYF.

The V call is TRBV28, the J call TRBJ2-3; D possibly uses TRBD1 or TRBD2 (6 bases each). Germline V gene sequence: CDR1 MDHEN, CDR2 SYDVKM. This CDR3 is built from 16 residues. V was shortened by 6 bases and J by 1 base, with 17 bases between the two germline ends. The CDR3 DNA sequence: TGTGCCAGCAGCCCCGGGACTGGGGGCGGCACAGATACGCAGTATTTT. It translates to CASSPGTGGGTDTQYF.

This clonotype was detected ten times or more. The rearrangement uses TRBV7-2 and TRBJ2-3; possibly TRBD2 for D (6 bases). V was shortened by 0 bases and J by 4 bases, with 20 bases between the two germline ends. CDR1 is SGHTA, CDR2 FQGNSA, per germline. The CDR3 is made up of 18 amino acids. The CDR3 sequence: CASSLAMGSGVGPDTQYF. CDR3 in DNA: TGTGCCAGCAGCTTAGCTATGGGTTCGGGGGTAGGGCCAGATACGCAGTATTTT.

This sequence joins TRBV12-3 or TRBV12-4 and TRBJ2-1; D is perhaps TRBD1 (6 bases). V lost 4 bases and J lost 9, with 19 bases in between. The CDR3 extends over 15 amino acids. CDR3 region: CASSSTGQKISEQFF. CDR3 DNA: TGTGCCAGCAGTTCCACGGGACAAAAAATTAGTGAGCAGTTCTTC.

V gene TRBV4-3 combines with J gene TRBJ2-1; 10 bases agree with TRBD2. Germline CDR1 reads LGHNA; CDR2 reads YSLEER. The CDR3 is made up of 17 amino acids. Germline trimming cut 1 base from V and 6 bases from J; bases unmatched to any gene: 9. CDR3 nucleotide sequence: TGCGCCAGCAGCCAAGCCCCAGCGGGAGGGCCAGGCAATGAGCAGTTCTTC. Encoded protein: CASSQAPAGGPGNEQFF.

There are a few counts of this clonotype. V is TRBV11-2 and J is TRBJ2-3, with 11 bases identical to TRBD2. Germline CDR1 reads SGHAT; CDR2 reads FQNNGV. With 2 bases clipped from V and 2 bases from J, the junction kept 12 bases outside the gene matches. There are 19 residues in the CDR3. The CDR3 DNA is TGTGCCAGCAGCTTAAGAGTTCTAGCGGGAGGTACTCTCACAGATACGCAGTATTTT. It translates to CASSLRVLAGGTLTDTQYF.

J is TRBJ1-2 and V is TRBV11-2; no definite D call. V was cut by 1 base and J by 7 bases, with 16 bases left in between. Germline V CDR1 and CDR2: SGHAT, FQNNGV. The CDR3 extends over 15 amino acids. The CDR3 DNA sequence: TGTGCCAGCAGCTTAGGTGGCAGGAGCTTAATTGGCTACACCTTC. Protein: CASSLGGRSLIGYTF.

The chain uses TRBV24-1 and TRBJ2-5; D remains unclear. This CDR3 region has 14 residues. CDR1 KGHDR and CDR2 SFDVKD come from the germline V gene. Trimming took 4 bases from V and 2 from J, leaving 10 bases between them. CDR3 sequence: CATSEGPVQETQYF. The CDR3 bases are TGTGCCACCAGTGAGGGCCCGGTACAAGAGACCCAGTACTTC.

This chain uses TRBV6-1 with TRBJ2-1; perhaps TRBD2 as D (6 bases). Germline V lookup: CDR1 MNHNS, CDR2 SASEGT. The CDR3 covers 12 residues. V was clipped by 5 bases and J by 9 bases, with 11 bases between them. The CDR3 loop is CASSYSGSEQFF. The CDR3 coding sequence is TGTGCCAGCAGTTATAGCGGATCTGAGCAGTTCTTC.

The CDR3 reads CATSRITGELFF. The CDR3 coding sequence is TGTGCCACCAGCAGGATCACCGGGGAGCTGTTTTTT. This rearrangement joins TRBV24-1 to TRBJ2-2; D unresolved. The CDR3 length is 12 residues. Germline V gives CDR1 KGHDR, CDR2 SFDVKD. The V gene lost 7 bases and the J gene lost 4 bases, with 6 bases spanning the gap.

This chain links TRBV28 with TRBJ2-7, with D tentatively TRBD1 (5 bases). The germline V gene has CDR1 MDHEN and CDR2 SYDVKM. The V end was cut by 8 bases, the J end by 3 bases, with 8 bases between. This CDR3 has 11 amino acids. In DNA form, the CDR3 reads TGTGCCAGCGACAGAGGCTACGAGCAGTACTTC. It is translated as CASDRGYEQYF.

The chain carries TRBV7-2 and TRBJ2-5; a weak D match, TRBD1 (6 bases). The CDR3 spans 14 residues. Germline V gives CDR1 SGHTA, CDR2 FQGNSA. The germline V and J ends were trimmed by 5 bases and 5 bases, with 15 bases remaining between them. CDR3 sequence: CASSPGDRRETQYF. CDR3 in DNA: TGTGCCAGCAGCCCAGGGGATAGAAGGGAGACCCAGTACTTC.

As concerns this clonotype: A much larger clone is a single base away; this may be a read error. This chain joins TRBV7-8 and TRBJ2-6; D possibly uses TRBD1 or TRBD2 (5 bases each). V was shortened by 1 base and J by 3 bases, with 7 bases between the two germline ends. CDR3 length: 15 residues. Germline lookup yields CDR1 SGHVS and CDR2 FQNEAQ. DNA of the CDR3: TGTGCCAGCAGCTTAGGGGGGTATGGGGCCAACGTCCTGACTTTC. Protein: CASSLGGYGANVLTF. Together with reference TRBV7-8 and TRBJ2-6, the CDR3 gives the full variable domain: GAGVSQSPRYKVAKRGQDVALRCDPISGHVSLFWYQQALGQGPEFLTYFQNEAQLDKSGLPSDRFFAERPEGSVSTLKIQRTQQEDSAVYLCASSLGGYGANVLTFGAGSRLTVL.

DNA of the CDR3: TGTGCCAGCAGTGAACATTCCGAGCAGTACTTC. This sequence encodes CASSEHSEQYF. The V gene is TRBV2, the J gene TRBJ2-7; D unclear. The CDR3 extends over 11 amino acids. Germline lookup yields CDR1 SNHLY and CDR2 FYNNEI. V gave up 2 bases and J gave up 6 bases, with 5 bases separating them.

The table lists this clonotype with a few counts. The chain links TRBV20-1 to TRBJ1-5; TRBD1 is a possible D gene (5 bases). The CDR3 has 15 amino acids. Looked up from germline, CDR1 is DFQATT and CDR2 is SNEGSKA (reference sequence). Trimming removed 2 bases from V and 7 bases from J, with 18 bases in between. The CDR3 region has the DNA TGCAGTGCTAGACCCGAGGGACCAAGTAACCAGCCCCAGCATTTT. It translates to CSARPEGPSNQPQHF.

This chain uses TRBV4-2 with TRBJ2-1, with 7 bases lining up with TRBD1. The CDR3 spans 14 residues. Germline V gene data show CDR1 as LGHNA and CDR2 as YNFKEQ. V dropped 4 bases and J dropped 8; count of bases not matched to a gene: 8. The CDR3: CASSPHRGEDEQFF. CDR3 in DNA: TGTGCCAGCAGCCCTCACAGGGGAGAGGATGAGCAGTTCTTC.

The chain employs TRBV20-1 and TRBJ2-5; no clear D gene. Germline V CDR1 and CDR2: DFQATT, SNEGSKA (reference sequence). V was pared by 2 bases and J by 0 bases, with 19 bases between. The CDR3 runs to 17 residues. Written as DNA, the CDR3 is TGCAGTGCTAGACTTCCGGATAGGACCTGGTACCAAGAGACCCAGTACTTC. Its translation is CSARLPDRTWYQETQYF.

This clonotype has a handful of counts. The chain is built from TRBV20-1 and TRBJ2-1; 12 bases line up with TRBD2. The V segment lost 6 bases and the J segment 10 bases; nucleotides outside the gene matches: 13. This CDR3 comprises 15 residues. Germline CDR1 reads DFQATT; CDR2 reads SNEGSKA (reference sequence). The CDR3, as DNA: TGCAGTGCCCTGGGGGACGGACTAGCGGGGTCAGAGCAGTTCTTC. Residues: CSALGDGLAGSEQFF.

This clonotype was detected only a few times. Written as DNA, the CDR3 is TGTGCCAGCAGCCCCACGGGGATCTCCGGCACAGATACGCAGTATTTT. Protein: CASSPTGISGTDTQYF. V gene TRBV3-1 combines with J gene TRBJ2-3; D may be TRBD2 (5 bases). Germline assignment: CDR1 LGHDT and CDR2 YNNKEL (reference sequence). This CDR3 is built from 16 residues. V lost 4 bases, J lost 1 base, and 15 bases lay in between.